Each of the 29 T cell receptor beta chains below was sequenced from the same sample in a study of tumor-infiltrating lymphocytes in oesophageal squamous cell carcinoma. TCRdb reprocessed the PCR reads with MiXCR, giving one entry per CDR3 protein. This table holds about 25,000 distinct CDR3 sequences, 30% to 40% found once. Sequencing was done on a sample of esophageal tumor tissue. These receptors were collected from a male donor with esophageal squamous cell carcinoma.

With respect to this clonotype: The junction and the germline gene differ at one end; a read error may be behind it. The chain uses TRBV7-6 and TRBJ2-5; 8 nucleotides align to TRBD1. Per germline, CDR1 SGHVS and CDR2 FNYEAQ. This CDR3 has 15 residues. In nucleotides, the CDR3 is TGTGCTAGCAGCTTATTCCAGGGGGCCGGAGAGACCCAGTACTTC. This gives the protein CASSLFQGAGETQYF.

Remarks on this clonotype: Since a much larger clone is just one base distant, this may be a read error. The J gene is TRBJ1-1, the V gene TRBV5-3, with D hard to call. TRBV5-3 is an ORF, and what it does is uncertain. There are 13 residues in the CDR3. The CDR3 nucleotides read TGTGCCAGCAGCTTCCGACCGTACACTGAAGCTTTCTTT. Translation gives CASSFRPYTEAFF.

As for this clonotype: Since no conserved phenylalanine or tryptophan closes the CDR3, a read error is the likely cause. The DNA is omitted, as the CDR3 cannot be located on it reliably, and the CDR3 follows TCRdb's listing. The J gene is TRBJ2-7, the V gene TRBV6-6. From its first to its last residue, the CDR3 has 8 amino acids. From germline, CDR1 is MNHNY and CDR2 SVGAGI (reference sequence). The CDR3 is CASSYSIL.

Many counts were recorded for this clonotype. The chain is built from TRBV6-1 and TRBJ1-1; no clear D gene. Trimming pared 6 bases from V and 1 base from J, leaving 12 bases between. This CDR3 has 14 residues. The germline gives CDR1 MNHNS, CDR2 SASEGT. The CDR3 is CASSLRSGNTEAFF. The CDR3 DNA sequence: TGTGCCAGCAGCCTAAGGAGCGGGAACACTGAAGCTTTCTTT.

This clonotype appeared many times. CDR3 sequence reads: CAGNSGTNTGELFF. The CDR3 DNA reads TGTGCCGGGAATAGCGGGACGAACACCGGGGAGCTGTTTTTT. V and J are TRBV6-1 and TRBJ2-2, with 8 bases aligning to TRBD2. There are 14 residues in the CDR3. CDR1 is MNHNS and CDR2 is SASEGT in the germline V gene. The junction had 5 bases not matched to a gene; V was cut back by 11 bases and J by 0 bases.

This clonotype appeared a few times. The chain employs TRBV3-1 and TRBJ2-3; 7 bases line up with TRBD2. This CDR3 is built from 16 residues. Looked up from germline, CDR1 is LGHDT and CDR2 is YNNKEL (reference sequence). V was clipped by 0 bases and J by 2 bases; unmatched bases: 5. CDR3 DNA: TGTGCCAGCAGCCAAGATAGGCGGGGGACCACAGATACGCAGTATTTT. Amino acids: CASSQDRRGTTDTQYF.

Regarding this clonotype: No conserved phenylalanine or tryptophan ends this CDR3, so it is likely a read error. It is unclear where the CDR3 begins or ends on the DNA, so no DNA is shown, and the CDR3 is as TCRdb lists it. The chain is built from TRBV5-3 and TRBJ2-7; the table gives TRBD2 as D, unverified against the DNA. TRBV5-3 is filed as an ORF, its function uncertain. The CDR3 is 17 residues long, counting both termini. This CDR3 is CASSEGSTIGYGYTFGS.

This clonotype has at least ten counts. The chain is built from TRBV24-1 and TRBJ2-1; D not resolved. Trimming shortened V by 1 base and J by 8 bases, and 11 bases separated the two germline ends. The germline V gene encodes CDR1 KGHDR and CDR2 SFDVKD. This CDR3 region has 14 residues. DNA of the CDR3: TGTGCCACCAGTGATTTCGGGCCTTGGGATGAGCAGTTCTTC. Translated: CATSDFGPWDEQFF.

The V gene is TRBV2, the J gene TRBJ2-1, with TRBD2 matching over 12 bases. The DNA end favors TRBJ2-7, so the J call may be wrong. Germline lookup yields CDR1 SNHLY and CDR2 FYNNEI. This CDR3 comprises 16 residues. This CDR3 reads CASRDASGGAWTEQYF. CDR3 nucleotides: TGTGCCAGCAGGGATGCTAGCGGGGGGGCATGGACTGAGCAGTACTTC.

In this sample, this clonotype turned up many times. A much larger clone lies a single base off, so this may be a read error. The CDR3 nucleotides read TGTGCCAGCAGCTCCCAACAGGCAAATGAGCAGTACTTC. The encoded protein is CASSSQQANEQYF. This chain connects TRBV7-6 to TRBJ2-7; D is perhaps TRBD1 (5 bases). The ends were cut back, 4 bases at V and 7 bases at J, with 14 bases in the middle. The germline V gene encodes CDR1 SGHVS and CDR2 FNYEAQ. The CDR3 is 13 amino acids. Complete variable domain (other parts from reference TRBV7-6 and TRBJ2-7): GAGVSQSPRYKVTKRGQDVALRCDPISGHVSLYWYRQALGQGPEFLTYFNYEAQQDKSGLPNDRFSAERPEGSISTLTIQRTEQRDSAMYRCASSSQQANEQYFGPGTRLTVT.

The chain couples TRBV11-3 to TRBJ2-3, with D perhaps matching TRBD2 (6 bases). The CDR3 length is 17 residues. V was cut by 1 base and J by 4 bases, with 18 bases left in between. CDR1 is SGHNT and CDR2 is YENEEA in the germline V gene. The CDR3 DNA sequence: TGTGCCAGCAGCTTAGTATTCTCTAGCGAAGAATCAGATACGCAGTATTTT. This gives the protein CASSLVFSSEESDTQYF.

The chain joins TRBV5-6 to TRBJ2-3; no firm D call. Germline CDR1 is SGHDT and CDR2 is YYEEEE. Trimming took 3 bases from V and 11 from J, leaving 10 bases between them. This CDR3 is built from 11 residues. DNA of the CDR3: TGTGCCAGCAGCTCTACCTACGAGCAGTATTTT. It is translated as CASSSTYEQYF.

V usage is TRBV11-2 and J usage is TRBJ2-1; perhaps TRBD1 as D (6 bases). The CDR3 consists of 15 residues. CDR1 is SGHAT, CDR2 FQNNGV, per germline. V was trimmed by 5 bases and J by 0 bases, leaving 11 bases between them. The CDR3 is CASSRGQSSYNEQFF. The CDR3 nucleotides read TGTGCCAGCAGCCGGGGACAAAGCTCCTACAATGAGCAGTTCTTC.

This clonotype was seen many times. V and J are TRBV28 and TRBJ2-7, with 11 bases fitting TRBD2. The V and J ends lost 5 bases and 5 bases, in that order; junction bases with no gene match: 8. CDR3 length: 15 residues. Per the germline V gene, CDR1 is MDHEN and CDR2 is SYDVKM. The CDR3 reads CASSRPSGGLDEQYF. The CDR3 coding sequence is TGTGCCAGCAGTCGACCTAGCGGGGGGTTGGACGAGCAGTACTTC.

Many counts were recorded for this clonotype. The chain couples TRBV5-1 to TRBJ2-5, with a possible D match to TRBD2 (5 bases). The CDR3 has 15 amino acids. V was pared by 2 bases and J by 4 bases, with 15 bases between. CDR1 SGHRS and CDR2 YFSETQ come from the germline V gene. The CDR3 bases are TGCGCCAGCAGCTTCTCGGGGAGTAGCATAGAGACCCAGTACTTC. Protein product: CASSFSGSSIETQYF. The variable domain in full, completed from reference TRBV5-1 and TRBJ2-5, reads KAGVTQTPRYLIKTRGQQVTLSCSPISGHRSVSWYQQTPGQGLQFLFEYFSETQRNKGNFPGRFSGRQFSNSRSEMNVSTLELGDSALYLCASSFSGSSIETQYFGPGTRLLVL.

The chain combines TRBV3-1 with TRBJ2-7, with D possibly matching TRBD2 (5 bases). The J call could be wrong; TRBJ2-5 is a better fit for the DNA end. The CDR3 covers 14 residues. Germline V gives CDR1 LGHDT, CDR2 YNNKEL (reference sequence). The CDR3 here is CASSQGGLQETQYF. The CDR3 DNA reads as TGTGCCAGCAGCCAAGGAGGACTCCAAGAGACCCAGTACTTC.

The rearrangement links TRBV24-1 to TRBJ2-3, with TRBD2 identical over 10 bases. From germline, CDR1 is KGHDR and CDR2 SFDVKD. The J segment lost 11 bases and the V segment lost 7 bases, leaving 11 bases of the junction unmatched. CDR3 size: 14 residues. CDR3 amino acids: CATSPSGSFYEQYF. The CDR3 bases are TGTGCCACCAGCCCTAGCGGGAGTTTCTACGAGCAGTATTTT.

CDR3 residues: CASSLAVGEYNEQFF. DNA of the CDR3: TGTGCCAGCAGCTTAGCGGTGGGCGAGTACAATGAGCAGTTCTTC. J is TRBJ2-1 and V is TRBV7-6; D unresolved. CDR1 and CDR2 from the germline V gene are SGHVS and FNYEAQ. The V end was cut by 0 bases, the J end by 4 bases, with 10 bases between. CDR3 length: 15 amino acids.

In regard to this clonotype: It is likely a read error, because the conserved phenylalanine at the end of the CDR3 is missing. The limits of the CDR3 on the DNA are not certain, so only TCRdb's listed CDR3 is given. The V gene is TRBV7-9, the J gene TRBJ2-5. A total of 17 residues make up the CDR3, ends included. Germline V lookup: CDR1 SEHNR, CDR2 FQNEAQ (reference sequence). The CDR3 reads CASSLYSGTYNEQFFGN.

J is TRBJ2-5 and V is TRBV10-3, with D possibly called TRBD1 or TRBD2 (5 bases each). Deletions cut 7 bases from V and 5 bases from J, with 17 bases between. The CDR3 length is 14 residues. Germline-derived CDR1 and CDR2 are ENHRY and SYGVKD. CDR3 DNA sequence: TGTGCCATCAAAGGGACGTCTTTTTCGGAGACCCAGTACTTC. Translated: CAIKGTSFSETQYF.

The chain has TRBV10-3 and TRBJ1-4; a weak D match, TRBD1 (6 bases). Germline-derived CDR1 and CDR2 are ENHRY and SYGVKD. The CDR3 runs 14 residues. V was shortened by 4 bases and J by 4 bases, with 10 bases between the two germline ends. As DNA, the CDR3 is TGTGCCATCAGTGTACAGGGATTTAATGAAAAACTGTTTTTT. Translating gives CAISVQGFNEKLFF.

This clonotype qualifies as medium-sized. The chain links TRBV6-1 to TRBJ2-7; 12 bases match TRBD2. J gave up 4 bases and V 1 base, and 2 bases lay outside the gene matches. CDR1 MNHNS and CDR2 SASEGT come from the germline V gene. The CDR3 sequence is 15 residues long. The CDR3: CASSEETSGSYEQYF. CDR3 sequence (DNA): TGTGCCAGCAGTGAAGAGACTAGCGGGAGTTACGAGCAGTACTTC.

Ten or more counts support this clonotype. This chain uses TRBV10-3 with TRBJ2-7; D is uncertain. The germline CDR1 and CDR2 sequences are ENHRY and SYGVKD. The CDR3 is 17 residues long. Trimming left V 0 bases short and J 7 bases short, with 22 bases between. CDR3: CAISESMVDAEINEQYF. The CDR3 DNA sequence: TGTGCCATCAGTGAGTCGATGGTTGACGCGGAAATCAATGAGCAGTACTTC.

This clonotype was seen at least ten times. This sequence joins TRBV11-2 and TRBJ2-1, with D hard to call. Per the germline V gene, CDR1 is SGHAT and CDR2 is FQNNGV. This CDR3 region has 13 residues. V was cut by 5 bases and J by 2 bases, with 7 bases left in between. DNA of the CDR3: TGTGCCAGCAGCCCTATGCCCTACAATGAGCAGTTCTTC. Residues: CASSPMPYNEQFF. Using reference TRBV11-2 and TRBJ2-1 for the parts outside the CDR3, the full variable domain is EAGVAQSPRYKIIEKRQSVAFWCNPISGHATLYWYQQILGQGPKLLIQFQNNGVVDDSQLPKDRFSAERLKGVDSTLKIQPAKLEDSAVYLCASSPMPYNEQFFGPGTRLTVL.

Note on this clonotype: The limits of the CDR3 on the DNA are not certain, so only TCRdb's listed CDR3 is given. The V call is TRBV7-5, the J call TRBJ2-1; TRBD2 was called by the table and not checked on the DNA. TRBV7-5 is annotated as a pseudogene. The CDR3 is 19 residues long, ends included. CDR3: CISVPEAGLAEGSNNEQFF.

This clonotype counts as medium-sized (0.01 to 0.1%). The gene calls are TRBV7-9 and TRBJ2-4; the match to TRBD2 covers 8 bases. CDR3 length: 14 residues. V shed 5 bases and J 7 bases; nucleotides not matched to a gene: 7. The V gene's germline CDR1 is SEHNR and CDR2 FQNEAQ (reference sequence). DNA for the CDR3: TGTGCCAGCAGCCGGACCGCGGGGGGTAACATTCAGTACTTC. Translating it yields CASSRTAGGNIQYF.

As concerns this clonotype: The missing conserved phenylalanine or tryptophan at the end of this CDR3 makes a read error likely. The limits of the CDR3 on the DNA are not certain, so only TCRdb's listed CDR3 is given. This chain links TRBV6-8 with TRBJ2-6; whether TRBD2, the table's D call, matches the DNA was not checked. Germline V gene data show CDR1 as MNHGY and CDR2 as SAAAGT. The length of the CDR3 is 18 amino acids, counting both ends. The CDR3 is CASSRELGRKFLPLHFGA.

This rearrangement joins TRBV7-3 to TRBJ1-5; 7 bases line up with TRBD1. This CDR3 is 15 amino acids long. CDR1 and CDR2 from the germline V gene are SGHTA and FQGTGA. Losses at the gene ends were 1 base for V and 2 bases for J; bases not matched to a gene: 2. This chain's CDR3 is CASSLSDRGNQPQHF. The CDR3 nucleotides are TGTGCCAGCAGCTTAAGTGACAGGGGCAATCAGCCCCAGCATTTT.

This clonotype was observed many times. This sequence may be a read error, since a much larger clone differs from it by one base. The CDR3: CASSESQYNEQYF. The CDR3, as DNA: TGTGCCAGCAGCGAAAGTCAGTACAATGAGCAGTACTTC. J is TRBJ2-7 and V is TRBV7-3; unclear D gene. The CDR3 spans 13 residues. Trimming removed 5 bases at V and 7 bases at J, with 15 bases between. Per germline, CDR1 SGHTA and CDR2 FQGTGA.